The source of this TCR beta chain is a study of synovial regulatory T cells in juvenile arthritis. CDR3 size: 16 residues. The entry carries no DNA sequence. The germline V gene encodes CDR1 MNHNY and CDR2 SVGAGI (reference sequence). General study points: Inflammation-associated Treg cells in blood had less TCR diversity than the remaining blood Treg cells.

Sequencing used immunoSEQ multiplex PCR; TCRdb keeps in-frame clones, though not all of them. Its table records just under 10,000 clones. Regarding this clone: Its antigen is undetermined.

The origin of this receptor is a donor aged 2-35 years with juvenile idiopathic arthritis. This chain connects TRBV6-6 to TRBJ2-7. Sequencing input: Treg cells from blood. Documented subset: remaining (HLA-DR-negative) circulating blood Treg cells. CDR3 in amino acids: CASSYLGGRVVAEQYF.